One and the same sample provided the 18 T cell receptor beta chains below, sequenced in a study of shared clonotypes between healthy human individuals. The table came from immunoSEQ multiplex PCR; TCRdb's copy has only in-frame clones and leaves some out. This repertoire shows 2 million to 3 million clones, approximately 94% found once; its top ten account for approximately 0.36%. The sequencing sample was made of naive CD4+ T cells from PBMCs. Indicated subset: CD45RA+ positively selected. The receptors come from a young man in good health. Some clones in this sample may be carry-over from other donors' samples.

The chain uses TRBV28 and TRBJ1-1, with a possible D match to TRBD1 (5 bases). Germline loops: CDR1 MDHEN, CDR2 SYDVKM. The CDR3 covers 12 residues. Trimming took 5 bases from V and 7 from J, leaving 11 bases between them. The CDR3 region is CASSLRDDEAFF. CDR3 nucleotides: TGTGCCAGCAGTCTCAGGGATGATGAAGCTTTCTTT.

The rearrangement links TRBV6-6 to TRBJ1-6; D unclear. Germline V lookup: CDR1 MNHNY, CDR2 SVGAGI (reference sequence). Trimming removed 6 bases from V and 9 bases from J, with 18 bases in between. This CDR3 is built from 15 residues. The CDR3 is CASRTQRTDSSPLHF. The CDR3 DNA reads as TGTGCCAGCAGGACGCAAAGGACCGATAGTTCACCCCTCCACTTT.

The chain employs TRBV6-5 and TRBJ2-7; TRBD2 is a possible D gene (6 bases). Trimming stripped 5 bases from V and 5 bases from J, with 7 bases between. The CDR3 covers 11 residues. Germline V CDR1 and CDR2: MNHEY, SVGAGI. The CDR3 sequence is CASSERDEQYF. CDR3 in DNA: TGTGCCAGCAGTGAGCGGGACGAGCAGTACTTC.

V and J are TRBV5-6 and TRBJ2-3, with unresolved D. With 1 base removed from V and 1 base from J, the gap between germline ends came to 13 bases. The CDR3 loop spans 16 amino acids. Germline V gene data show CDR1 as SGHDT and CDR2 as YYEEEE. CDR3 in DNA: TGTGCCAGCAGCTTGAAGTTCCGGCAGGGCACAGATACGCAGTATTTT. It encodes CASSLKFRQGTDTQYF.

V gene TRBV15 combines with J gene TRBJ1-5; possible D gene TRBD1, 5 bases. V lost 9 bases and J 2 bases, leaving 17 bases between the germline ends. The germline CDR1 and CDR2 sequences are LNHNV and YYDKDF (reference sequence). CDR3 length: 15 residues. The CDR3 DNA is TGTGCCACAGGGGCCTCCTTAGAAGGCAATCAGCCCCAGCATTTT. It is translated as CATGASLEGNQPQHF.

This clone was counted a single time. This chain links TRBV18 with TRBJ2-3, with D possibly matching TRBD1 (5 bases). Germline V gene lookup returns CDR1 KGHSH and CDR2 LQKENI. The CDR3 runs to 16 residues. V dropped 0 bases and J dropped 0 bases, with 10 bases sitting between them. CDR3 sequence (DNA): TGTGCCAGCTCACCACCGGACATTTCTAGCACAGATACGCAGTATTTT. Amino acid sequence: CASSPPDISSTDTQYF.

The J gene is TRBJ2-1, the V gene TRBV28; the match to TRBD2 covers 14 bases. The germline CDR1 and CDR2 sequences are MDHEN and SYDVKM. The CDR3 length is 17 residues. V was pared by 2 bases and J by 8 bases, with 8 bases of the junction left unmatched. CDR3: CASSLRGLAGDPHEQFF. DNA of the CDR3: TGTGCCAGCAGTTTAAGGGGACTAGCGGGAGACCCCCATGAGCAGTTCTTC.

This chain connects TRBV7-2 to TRBJ2-7; 12 bases agree with TRBD1. The CDR3 consists of 14 residues. Germline V lookup: CDR1 SGHTA, CDR2 FQGNSA. Germline trimming cut 4 bases from V and 7 bases from J; bases unmatched to any gene: 5. The CDR3: CASSWDRGLAEQYF. Written as DNA, the CDR3 is TGTGCCAGCAGCTGGGACAGGGGGCTGGCTGAGCAGTACTTC.

This clone was seen a handful of times. Different DNA sequences within this sample yield the same CDR3. Here the CDR3 DNA reads TGTGCCAGCAGCTTTGGGACAGCGAACACTGAAGCTTTCTTT. Translating gives CASSFGTANTEAFF. The chain links TRBV7-9 to TRBJ1-1, with 7 bases aligning to TRBD1. Germline V gives CDR1 SEHNR, CDR2 FQNEAQ (reference sequence). CDR3 length: 14 amino acids. J was trimmed by 1 base and V by 3 bases; bases with no gene match: 2.

The chain is built from TRBV7-9 and TRBJ1-4; TRBD1 might be the D (5 bases). Germline CDR1 is SEHNR and CDR2 is FQNEAQ (reference sequence). V was pared by 5 bases and J by 7 bases, with 17 bases between. The CDR3 has 15 amino acids. CDR3 amino acids: CASSPGRGIFEKLFF. The CDR3 DNA sequence: TGTGCCAGCAGCCCTGGTAGGGGTATATTTGAAAAACTGTTTTTT. Full variable domain (missing parts from reference TRBV7-9 and TRBJ1-4): DTGVSQNPRHKITKRGQNVTFRCDPISEHNRLYWYRQTLGQGPEFLTYFQNEAQLEKSRLLSDRFSAERPKGSFSTLEIQRTEQGDSAMYLCASSPGRGIFEKLFFGSGTQLSVL.

The rearrangement links TRBV5-1 to TRBJ2-1; D might be TRBD1 (6 bases). Germline loops: CDR1 SGHRS, CDR2 YFSETQ. The V end was cut by 2 bases, the J end by 8 bases, with 11 bases between. The CDR3 sequence is 13 residues long. The CDR3 loop reads CASSLQTGYEQFF. The CDR3 coding sequence is TGCGCCAGCAGCTTACAAACAGGGTATGAGCAGTTCTTC.

This clone was detected a few times. The sample holds other DNA sequences that translate to the same CDR3. The V gene is TRBV5-1, the J gene TRBJ1-2; TRBD1 aligns across 8 bases. The CDR3 has 14 amino acids. V shed 4 bases and J 4 bases; nucleotides not matched to a gene: 6. Germline V gene lookup returns CDR1 SGHRS and CDR2 YFSETQ. The DNA for the CDR3 is TGCGCCAGCAGCCCTGGACAGGGAAGCTATGGCTACACCTTC. This translates into CASSPGQGSYGYTF.

This clone was observed once. The rearrangement links TRBV5-8 to TRBJ1-5; D unresolved. CDR3 length equals 15 residues. V shed 1 base and J shed 3 bases, with 11 bases lying between them. In germline, CDR1 is SGHTS, CDR2 YDEGEE. CDR3 DNA: TGTGCCAGCAGCTTGTTGGGAGGTTTCAATCAGCCCCAGCATTTT. Its translation is CASSLLGGFNQPQHF.

The rearrangement links TRBV9 to TRBJ1-2, with 9 nucleotides matching TRBD1. This CDR3 is built from 16 residues. V dropped 0 bases and J dropped 2; count of bases not matched to a gene: 5. Germline CDR1 reads SGDLS; CDR2 reads YYNGEE. CDR3: CASSVVGTGSNYGYTF. The CDR3, as DNA: TGTGCCAGCAGCGTAGTGGGGACAGGGTCCAACTATGGCTACACCTTC.

V gene TRBV5-1 combines with J gene TRBJ2-2; D unclear. V shed 5 bases and J shed 1 base, with 9 bases lying between them. The CDR3 is made up of 14 amino acids. Germline CDR1 and CDR2: SGHRS and YFSETQ. Here the CDR3 DNA reads TGCGCCAGCAGGGAGCCGGGGAACACCGGGGAGCTGTTTTTT. This gives the protein CASREPGNTGELFF. Complete variable domain (other parts from reference TRBV5-1 and TRBJ2-2): KAGVTQTPRYLIKTRGQQVTLSCSPISGHRSVSWYQQTPGQGLQFLFEYFSETQRNKGNFPGRFSGRQFSNSRSEMNVSTLELGDSALYLCASREPGNTGELFFGEGSRLTVL.

The chain carries TRBV29-1 and TRBJ2-2; D is ambiguous. The germline V gene has CDR1 SQVTM and CDR2 ANQGSEA. V lost 6 bases, J lost 4 bases, and 9 bases lay in between. This CDR3 comprises 12 residues. The chain's CDR3 is CSVLRFTGELFF. Here the CDR3 DNA reads TGCAGCGTCCTTAGATTCACCGGGGAGCTGTTTTTT.

The CDR3 region is CAITSGTLISGANVLTF. The CDR3 DNA sequence: TGTGCCATCACCTCCGGGACACTTATCTCTGGGGCCAACGTCCTGACTTTC. The genes are TRBV10-3 and TRBJ2-6, with D perhaps matching TRBD1 (6 bases). The germline CDR1 and CDR2 sequences are ENHRY and SYGVKD. Deletions cut 7 bases from V and 0 bases from J, with 16 bases between. There are 17 residues in the CDR3.

V usage is TRBV9 and J usage is TRBJ2-7; 12 bases line up with TRBD2. Germline V CDR1 and CDR2: SGDLS, YYNGEE. Trimming at V came to 3 bases and at J to 7 bases, leaving 8 bases not matched to a gene. The CDR3 extends over 15 amino acids. CDR3 region: CASSAIGLAGNEQYF. The CDR3 DNA sequence: TGTGCCAGCAGCGCGATCGGACTAGCGGGAAATGAGCAGTACTTC.